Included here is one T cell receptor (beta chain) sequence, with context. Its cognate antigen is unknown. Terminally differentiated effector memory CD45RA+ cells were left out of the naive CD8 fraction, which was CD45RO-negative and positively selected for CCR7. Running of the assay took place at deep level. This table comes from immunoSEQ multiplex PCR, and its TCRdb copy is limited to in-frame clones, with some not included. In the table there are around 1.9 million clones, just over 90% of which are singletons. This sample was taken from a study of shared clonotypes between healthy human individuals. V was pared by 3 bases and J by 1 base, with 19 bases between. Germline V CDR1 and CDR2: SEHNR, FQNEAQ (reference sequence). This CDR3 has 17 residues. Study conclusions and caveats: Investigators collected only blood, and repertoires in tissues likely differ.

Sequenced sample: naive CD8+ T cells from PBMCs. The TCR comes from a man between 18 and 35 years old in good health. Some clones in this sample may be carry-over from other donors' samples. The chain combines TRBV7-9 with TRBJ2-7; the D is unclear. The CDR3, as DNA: TGTGCCAGCAGCTTTCGACCGGACGGAAGGGATTCCTACGAGCAGTACTTC. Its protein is CASSFRPDGRDSYEQYF.